This TCR beta chain appears in the sequencing data of a study of cytomegalovirus exposure and HLA in healthy donors. About this clone itself: Its matching antigen is unknown.

Findings and limits, study-wide: There were some public TCRs occurring in many donors, but most TCR sequences were rare.

The method was immunoSEQ multiplex PCR; TCRdb's version includes in-frame clones alone and lacks a portion of them. The sample has more than 250,000 clones, approximately 86% seen once. The CDR3 is made up of 13 amino acids. The trim removed 5 bases at V and 6 bases at J, leaving 6 bases unmatched. Germline CDR1 reads MNHEY; CDR2 reads SMNVEV (reference sequence). Sequencing was performed on PBMCs. The origin of this receptor is a woman younger than 45 in good health and CMV-seropositive. V is TRBV27 and J is TRBJ2-7, with 8 positions matching TRBD2. CDR3 in DNA: TGTGCCAGCAGTCTAGGGGGGACTAGCGAGCAGTACTTC. Protein product: CASSLGGTSEQYF.